Detailed here is one TCR beta chain. The target antigen is unknown. This specimen includes other DNA sequences encoding the same CDR3. The record originates from a study of beta chain features in type 1 diabetes. All of the isolated RNA was reverse transcribed, so expressed TCRB transcripts were sequenced. Using immunoSEQ multiplex PCR, the repertoire was profiled, and TCRdb retains in-frame clones only, with some absent. Altogether hundreds of thousands of clones are present, approximately 16% being singletons, with the ten largest covering roughly 0.015%. Staining for CD45RO/CCR7/CD25/CD127/CD95/CD27 allowed sorting of CD4+ naive, central memory, regulatory and stem cell-like memory cells. Study conclusions and caveats: Still unanswered here is whether HLA type influences TCRB rearrangement. Patients with type 1 diabetes showed fewer VDJ junction insertions and more deletions. Patients and controls would be equally affected if PCR favored shorter templates. Moderate yet significant TCRB CDR3 shortening was seen in Type 1 diabetes patients in all four CD4+ subsets.

The clonotype comes from a man aged 18 to 30 with type 1 diabetes. The material sequenced was naive CD4+ T cells from blood.

Here the CDR3 reads CASSQGQGYGYTF. CDR3 nucleotides: TGTGCCAGCAGCCAAGGACAGGGCTATGGCTACACCTTC. The chain has TRBV14 and TRBJ1-2, with 7 bases identical to TRBD1. V lost 1 base and J lost 4; bases outside the gene matches: 0. Looked up from germline, CDR1 is SGHDN and CDR2 is FVKESK. The CDR3 consists of 13 residues.